The 28 T cell receptor beta chains listed next were all sequenced from one sample in a study of regulatory and conventional T cells in RAG deficiency. The table came from immunoSEQ multiplex PCR; TCRdb's copy has only in-frame clones and leaves some out. The data contain more than 30,000 clones, more than 80% of them seen just once; the ten biggest clones take up 5% to 5.5%. This same sample was also part of a study on regulatory T cells. That report adds: Amplification used 52 TRBV primers and 13 TRBJ primers.

The material sequenced was CD8+ T cells sorted from blood. Receptors were obtained from a human donor in good health.

The chain has TRBV19 and TRBJ2-5; no firm D call. CDR1 is LNHDA, CDR2 SQIVND, per germline (reference sequence). V dropped 5 bases and J dropped 4 bases, with 14 bases sitting between them. The CDR3 has 14 amino acids. CDR3 residues: CASSGLWASETQYF. In DNA, the CDR3 is TGTGCCAGTAGTGGCCTATGGGCTTCAGAGACCCAGTACTTC.

The chain links TRBV19 to TRBJ1-2, with D perhaps matching TRBD1 (6 bases). Trimming removed 6 bases at V and 6 bases at J, with 14 bases between. The CDR3 extends over 13 amino acids. Germline assignment: CDR1 LNHDA and CDR2 SQIVND (reference sequence). The CDR3 is CASSLGGRDGYTF. For the CDR3, the DNA is TGTGCCAGTAGCCTGGGGGGGCGGGATGGCTACACCTTC.

V is TRBV7-2 and J is TRBJ2-3; D not resolved. Trimming shortened V by 5 bases and J by 0 bases, and 15 bases separated the two germline ends. This CDR3 spans 16 amino acids. Germline V lookup: CDR1 SGHTA, CDR2 FQGNSA. CDR3 sequence reads: CASSARVITSTDTQYF. CDR3 DNA: TGTGCCAGCAGCGCCCGGGTCATAACTAGCACAGATACGCAGTATTTT.

The chain couples TRBV28 to TRBJ1-2; the D gene is possibly TRBD1 (5 bases). Germline loops: CDR1 MDHEN, CDR2 SYDVKM. This CDR3 spans 16 amino acids. Trimming cost V 7 bases and J 0 bases, with 18 bases left between them. As DNA, the CDR3 is TGTGCCAGCACCAGGATTATCGAGGGGTCTAACTATGGCTACACCTTC. Translating gives CASTRIIEGSNYGYTF.

This chain connects TRBV28 to TRBJ2-3; tentatively, D is TRBD2 (5 bases). Germline V gene sequence: CDR1 MDHEN, CDR2 SYDVKM. CDR3 length: 18 residues. V lost 7 bases and J lost 0, with 23 bases in between. CDR3 protein: CASNPRERALGSTDTQYF. The CDR3 coding sequence is TGTGCCAGCAACCCCCGTGAGAGGGCCCTGGGGAGCACAGATACGCAGTATTTT.

V gene TRBV27 combines with J gene TRBJ2-7, with a possible D match to TRBD1 (6 bases). V gave up 3 bases and J gave up 5 bases, with 11 bases separating them. The CDR3 totals 13 residues. The germline CDR1 and CDR2 sequences are MNHEY and SMNVEV (reference sequence). This chain's CDR3 is CASSFSRDNEQYF. CDR3 nucleotides: TGTGCCAGCAGTTTTAGCAGGGACAACGAGCAGTACTTC.

The V and J genes are TRBV19 and TRBJ1-5; 10 bases agree with TRBD1. The germline CDR1 and CDR2 sequences are LNHDA and SQIVND (reference sequence). With 4 bases clipped from V and 3 bases from J, the junction kept 6 bases outside the gene matches. The CDR3 is 16 residues long. The CDR3 DNA reads TGTGCCAGTAGTAATCAGGACAGGGGGATCAATCAGCCCCAGCATTTT. Encoded protein: CASSNQDRGINQPQHF.

The CDR3 sequence is CASRSRDSPYEQYF. The CDR3 DNA is TGTGCCAGTAGAAGCCGGGACAGTCCCTACGAGCAGTACTTC. The rearrangement joins TRBV19 to TRBJ2-7, with 7 bases that match TRBD1. CDR1 is LNHDA and CDR2 is SQIVND in the germline V gene (reference sequence). The length of the CDR3 is 14 residues. J gave up 2 bases and V 6 bases, and 7 bases lay outside the gene matches.

On this clone itself: Within the sample, other DNA sequences also encode this same CDR3. The chain links TRBV6-1 to TRBJ2-3; D is unclear. Per the germline V gene, CDR1 is MNHNS and CDR2 is SASEGT. V was shortened by 4 bases and J by 1 base, with 18 bases between the two germline ends. The CDR3 is made up of 17 amino acids. The CDR3 loop reads CASSGSHVIVGTDTQYF. CDR3 DNA sequence: TGTGCCAGCAGTGGATCACACGTTATTGTAGGCACAGATACGCAGTATTTT.

The chain is built from TRBV19 and TRBJ2-3, with D perhaps matching TRBD2 (5 bases). The germline gives CDR1 LNHDA, CDR2 SQIVND (reference sequence). The V gene lost 4 bases and the J gene lost 5 bases, with 19 bases spanning the gap. CDR3 size: 16 residues. CDR3 nucleotides: TGTGCCAGTAGTACTCCCCTCCCCGTGGGGAGAGATACGCAGTATTTT. Protein product: CASSTPLPVGRDTQYF.

The genes are TRBV9 and TRBJ2-1; D perhaps matches TRBD2 (5 bases). The CDR3 covers 13 residues. The germline V gene has CDR1 SGDLS and CDR2 YYNGEE. Trimming cost V 0 bases and J 10 bases, with 11 bases left between them. CDR3 sequence reads: CASSVVEGWEQFF. The CDR3 region has the DNA TGTGCCAGCAGCGTAGTTGAGGGATGGGAGCAGTTCTTC. The full variable domain, in which reference TRBV9 and TRBJ2-1 provide the parts outside the CDR3, is DSGVTQTPKHLITATGQRVTLRCSPRSGDLSVYWYQQSLDQGLQFLIQYYNGEERAKGNILERFSAQQFPDLHSELNLSSLELGDSALYFCASSVVEGWEQFFGPGTRLTVL.

The V gene is TRBV9, the J gene TRBJ1-1, with D possibly TRBD1 on 6 matching bases. CDR3 length: 14 amino acids. Germline-derived CDR1 and CDR2 are SGDLS and YYNGEE. With 3 bases removed from V and 5 bases from J, the gap between germline ends came to 14 bases. CDR3 sequence: CASSAGGGRTEAFF. CDR3 sequence (DNA): TGTGCCAGCAGCGCGGGAGGGGGGCGGACTGAAGCTTTCTTT.

The chain uses TRBV2 and TRBJ2-7; tentative D call: TRBD2 (7 bases). The CDR3 has 16 residues. Germline V lookup: CDR1 SNHLY, CDR2 FYNNEI. The V gene lost 0 bases and the J gene lost 4 bases, with 16 bases spanning the gap. As DNA, the CDR3 is TGTGCCAGCAGTGAAGCAAGACGGGGGGCAGCATACGAGCAGTACTTC. This codes for CASSEARRGAAYEQYF.

J is TRBJ2-7 and V is TRBV15, with 7 nucleotides matching TRBD2. V lost 8 bases, J lost 4 bases, and 11 bases stayed unmatched. This CDR3 comprises 14 residues. CDR1 and CDR2 (germline): LNHNV, YYDKDF (reference sequence). The CDR3 DNA follows: TGTGCCACCGGGGATCAGCGGGGTGGGTACGAGCAGTACTTC. Protein sequence: CATGDQRGGYEQYF.

The rearrangement joins TRBV5-1 to TRBJ1-1; 8 nucleotides align to TRBD1. CDR1 and CDR2 (germline): SGHRS, YFSETQ. The junction had 3 bases not matched to a gene; V was cut back by 1 base and J by 4 bases. The CDR3 consists of 14 residues. For the CDR3, the DNA is TGCGCCAGCAGCTTGACAGGGGGGACCACTGAAGCTTTCTTT. This sequence encodes CASSLTGGTTEAFF. The full variable domain, with the rest looked up from reference TRBV5-1 and TRBJ1-1, is KAGVTQTPRYLIKTRGQQVTLSCSPISGHRSVSWYQQTPGQGLQFLFEYFSETQRNKGNFPGRFSGRQFSNSRSEMNVSTLELGDSALYLCASSLTGGTTEAFFGQGTRLTVV.

Here the CDR3 reads CASSLRIVQGPGSGANVLTF. In DNA, the CDR3 is TGTGCCAGCAGCTTAAGGATAGTACAGGGGCCTGGCTCTGGGGCCAACGTCCTGACTTTC. The gene calls are TRBV7-6 and TRBJ2-6; TRBD1 aligns across 7 bases. The V and J ends lost 2 bases and 0 bases, in that order; junction bases with no gene match: 13. The CDR3 spans 20 residues. Germline loops: CDR1 SGHVS, CDR2 FNYEAQ.

V gene TRBV27 combines with J gene TRBJ2-7; D is perhaps TRBD1 or TRBD2 (5 bases each). The germline gives CDR1 MNHEY, CDR2 SMNVEV (reference sequence). V was shortened by 7 bases and J by 0 bases, with 16 bases between the two germline ends. The CDR3 runs to 15 residues. CDR3 sequence reads: CASTAPGRLSYEQYF. DNA of the CDR3: TGTGCCAGCACAGCTCCGGGACGCCTCTCCTACGAGCAGTACTTC.

This rearrangement joins TRBV28 to TRBJ1-1, with a weak D call TRBD1 (5 bases). V lost 7 bases to trimming and J lost 0 bases, with 15 bases between them. This CDR3 comprises 15 residues. CDR1 and CDR2 from the germline V gene are MDHEN and SYDVKM. CDR3 coding DNA: TGTGCCAGCATTGTCCGGGACCGTATGAACACTGAAGCTTTCTTT. Residues: CASIVRDRMNTEAFF.

The V gene is TRBV2, the J gene TRBJ1-5; no clear D. V was clipped by 4 bases and J by 7 bases, with 17 bases between them. The CDR3 runs 15 residues. From germline, CDR1 is SNHLY and CDR2 FYNNEI. Here the CDR3 reads CASSAQTALGQPQHF. CDR3 nucleotides: TGTGCCAGCAGTGCGCAGACCGCACTAGGGCAGCCCCAGCATTTT.

V is TRBV7-9 and J is TRBJ2-3; maybe TRBD1 (5 bases). CDR3 length equals 15 residues. The V gene lost 2 bases and the J gene lost 0 bases, with 9 bases spanning the gap. Germline V gene lookup returns CDR1 SEHNR and CDR2 FQNEAQ (reference sequence). The chain's CDR3 is CASSLKQASTDTQYF. The CDR3 DNA is TGTGCCAGCAGCTTAAAACAGGCCAGCACAGATACGCAGTATTTT.

The CDR3 reads CASSYRRGGGGYTF. CDR3 DNA: TGTGCCAGCAGTTATCGGCGGGGGGGAGGAGGCTACACCTTC. The genes are TRBV6-5 and TRBJ1-2, with D tentatively TRBD1 (5 bases). Looked up from germline, CDR1 is MNHEY and CDR2 is SVGAGI. The CDR3 length is 14 residues. Trimming took off 3 bases at V and 8 bases at J, with 16 bases between the two ends.

The genes are TRBV29-1 and TRBJ2-5, with TRBD1 as a possible D gene (5 bases). Trimming took 2 bases from V and 5 from J, leaving 18 bases between them. The CDR3 contains 15 residues. CDR1 SQVTM and CDR2 ANQGSEA come from the germline V gene. The CDR3 DNA follows: TGCAGCGTTGAATCTGTGACAGAGTATTTGGAGACCCAGTACTTC. It translates to CSVESVTEYLETQYF.

This chain uses TRBV19 with TRBJ2-3; 7 bases map to TRBD1. The CDR3 has 14 residues. The J segment lost 2 bases and the V segment lost 9 bases, leaving 8 bases of the junction unmatched. Germline V gene lookup returns CDR1 LNHDA and CDR2 SQIVND (reference sequence). In nucleotides, the CDR3 is TGTGCCAGCAGAAACGACAGGGACACAGATACGCAGTATTTT. It yields the protein CASRNDRDTDTQYF.

This clone was found once. The CDR3: CASSLGSSGYNEQFF. In DNA form, the CDR3 reads TGTGCCAGCAGTTTGGGGTCTAGCGGATACAATGAGCAGTTCTTC. V gene TRBV27 combines with J gene TRBJ2-1; 7 positions agree with TRBD2. This CDR3 is built from 15 residues. Per germline, CDR1 MNHEY and CDR2 SMNVEV (reference sequence). With 3 bases clipped from V and 4 bases from J, the junction kept 6 bases outside the gene matches.

The rearrangement links TRBV5-4 to TRBJ2-1; D may match TRBD1 or TRBD2 (5 bases each). Germline CDR1 SGHNT, CDR2 YYREEE (reference sequence). CDR3 length equals 16 residues. The V and J ends lost 1 base and 9 bases respectively, with 20 bases between them. The CDR3 protein is CASSLRGTGRGGEQFF. DNA of the CDR3: TGTGCCAGCAGCTTGCGAGGGACGGGCCGTGGCGGTGAGCAGTTCTTC.

This clone was counted only a few times. The rearrangement joins TRBV7-2 to TRBJ1-2; tentatively, D is TRBD1 (6 bases). CDR1 and CDR2 (germline): SGHTA, FQGNSA. There are 15 residues in the CDR3. V shed 4 bases and J shed 3 bases, with 15 bases lying between them. The CDR3 nucleotides read TGTGCCAGCAGCTCCCCTGGGGGGGCGGACTATGGCTACACCTTC. As protein: CASSSPGGADYGYTF.

The rearrangement uses TRBV6-1 and TRBJ2-5, with 10 bases identical to TRBD2. The length of the CDR3 is 15 residues. The germline CDR1 and CDR2 sequences are MNHNS and SASEGT. V lost 4 bases to trimming and J lost 4 bases; unmatched junction nucleotides: 6. The chain's CDR3 is CASSASGSIGETQYF. The DNA for the CDR3 is TGTGCCAGCAGTGCTAGCGGGAGTATAGGAGAGACCCAGTACTTC.

This sequence joins TRBV5-1 and TRBJ1-2; 9 bases match TRBD1. From germline, CDR1 is SGHRS and CDR2 YFSETQ. J was trimmed by 1 base and V by 4 bases; bases with no gene match: 8. The CDR3 consists of 16 residues. Here the CDR3 DNA reads TGCGCCAGCAGCCCGACCGGGACAGGGTATAACTATGGCTACACCTTC. Its protein is CASSPTGTGYNYGYTF.